Listed below are T cell receptor beta chains from one sample, sequenced in a study of blood T cell repertoires in COVID-19. Sequencing used immunoSEQ multiplex PCR; TCRdb keeps in-frame clones, though not all of them. The table has about 190,000 clones, about 80% seen once. Sequencing was done on a sample of peripheral blood. These receptors all come from a man between 60 and 70 years old with acute or convalescent COVID-19. Both conserved end residues are part of each CDR3.

length,V,CDR3
13,TRBV19,CASSITQRRPQHF
15,TRBV3-1/TRBV3-2,CASTQLITGGSPLHF
14,TRBV6-5,CASSYGGQPYGYTF
15,TRBV6-1,CASSEGTGRSTEAFF
15,TRBV5-4,CASSFRDRPNTEAFF
14,TRBV5-1,CASSSTGGPDEQYF
16,TRBV4-3,CASSQDGGRGTDTQYF
12,TRBV30,CAWGQGGTEAFF
14,TRBV7-9,CASSLGQGVGPQHF
16,TRBV18,CASSRSGPPGDTEAFF
17,TRBV7-8,CASSFLRGTPSTDTQYF
15,TRBV18,CASSILPGNTGELFF
14,TRBV4-1,CASSQRGRDNEQFF
14,TRBV5-6,CASSSWAVVGFQYF
13,TRBV30,CARQDSLNTEAFF
13,TRBV27,CASRPAGENEQFF
15,TRBV4-1,CASSQIAGAFNEQFF
13,TRBV27,CASSSGGNQPQHF
12,TRBV11-2,CASRPGGDTQYF
13,TRBV5-4,CASSLGGGVEAFF
15,TRBV6-5,CASTFLQGSGNTIYF
14,TRBV5-5,CASSFVGGDQPQHF
16,TRBV27,CASSFVGNPSYNEQFF